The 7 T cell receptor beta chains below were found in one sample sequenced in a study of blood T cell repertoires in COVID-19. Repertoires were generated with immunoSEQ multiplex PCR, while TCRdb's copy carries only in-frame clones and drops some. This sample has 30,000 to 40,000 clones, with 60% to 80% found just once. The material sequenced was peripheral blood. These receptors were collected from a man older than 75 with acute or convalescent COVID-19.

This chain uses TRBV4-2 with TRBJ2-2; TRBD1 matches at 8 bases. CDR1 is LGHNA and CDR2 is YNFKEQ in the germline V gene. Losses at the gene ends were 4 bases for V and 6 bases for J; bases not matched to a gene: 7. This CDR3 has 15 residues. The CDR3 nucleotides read TGTGCCAGCAGCCCGCGGACAGGGTATCCCGGGGAGCTGTTTTTT. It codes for CASSPRTGYPGELFF.

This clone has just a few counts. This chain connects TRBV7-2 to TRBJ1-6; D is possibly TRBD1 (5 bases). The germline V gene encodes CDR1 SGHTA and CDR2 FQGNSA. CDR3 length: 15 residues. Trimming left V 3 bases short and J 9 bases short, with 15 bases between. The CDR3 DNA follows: TGTGCCAGCAGCTTTTCGCCAGGGACTGGTTCACCCCTCCACTTT. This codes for CASSFSPGTGSPLHF.

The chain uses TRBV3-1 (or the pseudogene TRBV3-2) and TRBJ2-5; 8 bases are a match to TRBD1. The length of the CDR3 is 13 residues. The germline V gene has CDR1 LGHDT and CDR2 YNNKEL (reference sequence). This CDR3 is CAYDRGLQETQYF. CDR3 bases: TGTGCGTATGACAGGGGACTCCAAGAGACCCAGTACTTC.

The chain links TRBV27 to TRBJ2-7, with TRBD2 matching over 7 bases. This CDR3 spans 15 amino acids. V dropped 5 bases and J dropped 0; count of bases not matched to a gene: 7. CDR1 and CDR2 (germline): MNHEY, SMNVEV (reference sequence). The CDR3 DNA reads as TGTGCCAGCAGTCCAATCGGGAGGAGCTCCTACGAGCAGTACTTC. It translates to CASSPIGRSSYEQYF.

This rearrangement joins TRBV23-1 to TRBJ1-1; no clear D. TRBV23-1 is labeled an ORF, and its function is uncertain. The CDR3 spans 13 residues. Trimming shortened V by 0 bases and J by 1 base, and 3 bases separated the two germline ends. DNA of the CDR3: TGCGCCAGCAGTCAATCCCAGAACACTGAAGCTTTCTTT. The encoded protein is CASSQSQNTEAFF.

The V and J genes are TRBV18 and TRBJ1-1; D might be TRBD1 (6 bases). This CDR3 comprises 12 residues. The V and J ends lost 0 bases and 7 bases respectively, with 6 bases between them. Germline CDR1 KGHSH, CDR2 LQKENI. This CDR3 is CASSPPTGEAFF. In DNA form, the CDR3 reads TGTGCCAGCTCACCACCGACAGGTGAAGCTTTCTTT.

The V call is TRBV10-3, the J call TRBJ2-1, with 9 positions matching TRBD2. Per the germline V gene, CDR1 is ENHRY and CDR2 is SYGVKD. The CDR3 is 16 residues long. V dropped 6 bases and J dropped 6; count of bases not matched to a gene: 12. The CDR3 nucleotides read TGTGCCATCAGACCTGTCGGAGCGGGAGGTATCAATGAGCAGTTCTTC. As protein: CAIRPVGAGGINEQFF.